The sequence of this T cell receptor (beta chain) was determined in a study of blood T cell repertoires in COVID-19. Libraries were prepared by immunoSEQ multiplex PCR; TCRdb keeps only in-frame clonotypes and omits some of them. This sample carries hundreds of thousands of clones, under 90% of them seen once, and the ten largest clones take about 1.7%. The CDR3 runs to 16 residues. V was pared by 2 bases and J by 4 bases, with 6 bases of the junction left unmatched. The germline V gene encodes CDR1 SGHRS and CDR2 YFSETQ. The chain has TRBV5-1 and TRBJ1-4, with 9 nucleotides matching TRBD1. This clonotype was obtained from a man between 40 and 49 years old who had recovered from COVID-19. The sequenced sample was PBMCs or T cells enriched from blood (not recorded which). The CDR3 loop reads CASSLTGGQVNEKLFF. The CDR3 DNA reads as TGCGCCAGCAGCTTAACAGGGGGCCAGGTTAATGAAAAACTGTTTTTT.